These T cell receptor beta chains were read from a single sample in a study of sequential checkpoint blockade in melanoma. The table came from immunoSEQ multiplex PCR; TCRdb's copy has only in-frame clones and leaves some out. Here the sample spans around 19,000 clones, around two thirds being singletons. Sequencing was performed on CD8+ T cells sorted from blood (inferred from file names), taken from a patient given nivolumab and ipilimumab in sequence. These receptors originate from a human donor with melanoma. Each CDR3 is given with its conserved first and last residue. The order of the fields is J gene, CDR3 length, V gene, CDR3 protein.

TRBJ1-2,13,TRBV18,CASSPRGYYGYTF
TRBJ1-1,14,TRBV5-6,CASSLGQGLTEAFF
TRBJ1-1,12,TRBV6-5,CASIRRGGEAFF
TRBJ1-2,13,TRBV7-9,CASSLERNYGYTF
TRBJ2-3,14,TRBV9,CASSTGDSTDTQYF
TRBJ2-2,12,TRBV2,CASSPFGGELFF
TRBJ2-2,15,TRBV15,CATSGGQGDTGELFF
TRBJ2-2,17,TRBV9,CASSLPPRLTNTGELFF
TRBJ1-5,13,TRBV10-1,CASSPGLGQPQHF
TRBJ1-4,13,TRBV9,CASSVGGDEKLFF
TRBJ1-6,15,TRBV7-6,CASSPGQGNNSPLHF
TRBJ2-7,15,TRBV4-1,CASSPPRGGQHEQYF
TRBJ2-3,16,TRBV18,CASSPPGRFFTDTQYF
TRBJ2-6,14,TRBV27,CASTEFSGANVLTF
TRBJ1-1,16,TRBV16,CASSHSQTGANTEAFF
TRBJ2-5,16,TRBV27,CASGHNDRTHQETQYF
TRBJ1-1,13,TRBV28,CASSSGFYTEAFF
TRBJ2-5,13,TRBV7-9,CASSLRLAETQYF
TRBJ1-2,13,TRBV6-5,CASRGTLNYGYTF
TRBJ2-5,14,TRBV6-5,CASRDPGGHGTQYF
TRBJ2-6,15,TRBV9,CASSGHRSGANVLTF
TRBJ2-1,14,TRBV29-1,CSVEGRGAYNEQFF
TRBJ2-3,13,TRBV5-4,CASSFSGGDTQYF
TRBJ1-5,15,TRBV5-4,CASSLGGTGNQPQHF
TRBJ2-7,14,TRBV13,CASSLEYNSYEQYF
TRBJ2-7,11,TRBV29-1,CSYQEGYEQYF
TRBJ2-1,14,TRBV6-5,CASSQRESYNEQFF
TRBJ1-2,16,TRBV9,CASSPSEGTANYGYTF
TRBJ1-2,14,TRBV27,CASRGTGVNYGYTF
TRBJ1-1,13,TRBV4-3,CASSQELNTEAFF
TRBJ2-1,13,TRBV29-1,CSVQGGAYNEQFF
TRBJ2-5,18,TRBV7-8,CASSTHRTSGGSAGAQYF
TRBJ2-3,15,TRBV7-3,CASSEGYYSTDTQYF
TRBJ2-3,13,TRBV5-4,CAAKGARTDTQYF
TRBJ2-7,13,TRBV6-5,CASTLPGRDEQYF
TRBJ2-7,15,TRBV13,CASSYRTGIRDEQYF
TRBJ1-4,14,TRBV13,CASSLARTNEKLFF
TRBJ2-3,15,TRBV2,CASSLAGGGGDTQYF
TRBJ1-1,14,TRBV14,CASSQDQGGTEAFF
TRBJ1-2,16,TRBV2,CASSETSEGPLYGYTF
TRBJ2-1,15,TRBV27,CASSLAGGPYNEQFF
TRBJ1-6,15,TRBV6-5,CASSLGQGYRSPLHF
TRBJ2-1,22,TRBV2,CASSDPYLSGTSGGSSYNEQFF
TRBJ2-3,16,TRBV4-1,CASSQVWRSSTDTQYF
TRBJ1-5,14,TRBV10-1,CASSGGTGGQPQHF
TRBJ2-5,14,TRBV7-7,CASSGSGFQETQYF
TRBJ1-1,15,TRBV9,CASNNPNRKGTEAFF
TRBJ1-3,16,TRBV7-3,CASSPQPQGSGNTIYF
TRBJ1-1,11,TRBV28,CASSFGQEAFF
TRBJ1-1,15,TRBV11-2,CASRADMTQNTEAFF
TRBJ2-3,16,TRBV9,CASSSPGGGLTDTQYF
TRBJ2-5,13,TRBV6-9,CASRRQGAETQYF
TRBJ2-2,14,TRBV6-5,CASSVAGDTGELFF
TRBJ2-3,15,TRBV9,CASSPFGGGTDTQYF
TRBJ1-5,13,TRBV6-5,CASSLPGGQPQHF
TRBJ2-1,15,TRBV11-2,CASSRTGGSYNEQFF
TRBJ2-1,12,TRBV4-1,CASSLGGNEQFF
-,13,TRBV7-9,CASSLAVAAEQYF
TRBJ1-3,13,TRBV4-2,CASSWAYGNTIYF
TRBJ2-3,15,TRBV7-9,CASSLVAIGTDTQYF